This entry describes one T cell receptor (beta chain). Its matching antigen is unknown. This record comes from a study of OX40 agonist ivuxolimab in advanced cancers. The study's findings and limits: Within 6 weeks, CD4+ and CD8+ blood T cells expanded clonally at 0.1 to 3.0 mg/kg. People who partly responded at 0.1-3.0 mg/kg had some of the least clonal expansion seen.

Germline V lookup: CDR1 WSHSY, CDR2 SAAADI. Trimming shortened V by 8 bases and J by 2 bases, and 13 bases separated the two germline ends. The CDR3 contains 14 residues. Produced via immunoSEQ multiplex PCR; TCRdb's table is partial and in-frame only. The table shows 40,000 or so clones, with more than 80% occurring only once. The sequences come from CD4+ or CD8+ T cells sorted from blood, collected in a trial of the OX40 agonist ivuxolimab. The V gene is TRBV10-2, the J gene TRBJ1-3; D remains unclear. This sequence was found in an adult with an advanced solid tumor such as melanoma, head and neck, liver or kidney cancer. CDR3 sequence: CASSQAGTGNTIYF. As DNA, the CDR3 is TGCGCCAGCTCCCAGGCCGGGACTGGAAACACCATATATTTT.